The 6 T cell receptor beta chains presented below share a single source sample, sequenced in a study of cytomegalovirus exposure and HLA in healthy donors (dated by TCRdb to about 2017). The library was prepared using the immunoSEQ multiplex PCR assay. For the multiplex PCR, a mixture combining 60 forward primers for TCR Vbeta segments and 13 reverse primers for TCR Jbeta segments was used. The table was pulled from immuneACCESS by TCRdb, which kept in-frame rearrangements only. Such tables lose some clones; where checked, under half of the loss comes from unresolved V genes, and the rest has no known cause. This sample comprises 140,000 to 150,000 clones, about four fifths of them detected only once. The ten largest make up about 5% of the sample. Source material: PBMCs. The receptors come from a man aged 35-49 years in good health and CMV-seronegative.

The sample holds a few counts of this clone. The chain carries TRBV7-9 and TRBJ1-2; D possibly corresponds to TRBD1 (5 bases). Germline CDR1 and CDR2: SEHNR and FQNEAQ (reference sequence). Trimming removed 0 bases at V and 7 bases at J, with 9 bases between. The length of the CDR3 is 13 residues. CDR3 sequence reads: CASSLAQGSGYTF. DNA for the CDR3: TGTGCCAGCAGCTTAGCGCAGGGTTCTGGCTACACCTTC. Full variable domain (rest looked up from reference TRBV7-9 and TRBJ1-2): DTGVSQNPRHKITKRGQNVTFRCDPISEHNRLYWYRQTLGQGPEFLTYFQNEAQLEKSRLLSDRFSAERPKGSFSTLEIQRTEQGDSAMYLCASSLAQGSGYTFGSGTRLTVV.

This clone showed up just a few times. This sequence joins TRBV6-5 and TRBJ1-5; 7 bases fit TRBD1. This CDR3 is 14 amino acids long. Germline V gives CDR1 MNHEY, CDR2 SVGAGI. J lost 7 bases, V lost 5 bases, and 8 bases had no gene match. CDR3 residues: CASSVDRVAQPQHF. The CDR3 DNA reads TGTGCCAGCAGTGTAGACAGGGTCGCCCAGCCCCAGCATTTT.

CDR3 amino acids: CASSLSQGAGEKLFF. DNA of the CDR3: TGTGCCAGCAGCTTGAGTCAGGGGGCCGGTGAAAAACTGTTTTTT. The J gene is TRBJ1-4, the V gene TRBV5-8; 8 bases align to TRBD1. The CDR3 loop spans 15 amino acids. V shed 1 base and J 7 bases; nucleotides not matched to a gene: 6. Germline lookup yields CDR1 SGHTS and CDR2 YDEGEE.

This clone turned up a few times. The rearrangement uses TRBV18 and TRBJ2-7, with D perhaps TRBD2 (6 bases). The CDR3 sequence is 12 residues long. Germline V gene lookup returns CDR1 KGHSH and CDR2 LQKENI. With 4 bases removed from V and 5 bases from J, the gap between germline ends came to 9 bases. The CDR3 is CASSRGGDEQYF. Written as DNA, the CDR3 is TGTGCCAGCTCACGGGGCGGGGACGAGCAGTACTTC.

The rearrangement uses TRBV28 and TRBJ1-2; 7 positions match TRBD1. The ends lost 6 bases at V and 7 bases at J; junction bases unmatched: 8. The CDR3 runs 13 residues. CDR1 MDHEN and CDR2 SYDVKM come from the germline V gene. In DNA form, the CDR3 reads TGTGCCAGCAGACTCGGGACAGTTGGTGGCTACACCTTC. As protein: CASRLGTVGGYTF.

The chain recombines TRBV12-5 with TRBJ1-3; D is unresolved. CDR1 is LGHNT, CDR2 FRNRAP, per germline. The V end was cut by 0 bases, the J end by 1 base, with 19 bases between. The CDR3 consists of 19 residues. CDR3 amino acids: CASGLVGQVAGKSGNTIYF. CDR3 sequence (DNA): TGTGCTAGTGGTTTGGTTGGCCAGGTGGCAGGAAAATCTGGAAACACCATATATTTT.